This T cell receptor (beta chain) was identified during a study of human T cells and chemical hapten exposure. Overall study findings and caveats: PT1 expanded TCR counts and patch test score were linked, and their correlation was positive. Expanded TCRs showed more large CDR3 clusters than pre-sensitization or healthy control sets.

Germline CDR1 reads LGHNA; CDR2 reads YNFKEQ. The CDR3 totals 16 residues. Trimming shortened V by 4 bases and J by 0 bases, and 13 bases separated the two germline ends. Specified time point: patch test 1, 2 weeks after DPC sensitization. The treatment is: therapeutic diphenylcyclopropenone sensitization with weekly scalp DPC. A remark on this clonotype: Its cognate antigen is unknown.

MiXCR, run by TCRdb on the RACE reads, gives a single entry per CDR3 protein. The table records 70,000 to 75,000 distinct CDR3 sequences, around 30% of them present only once. Sequencing used whole blood, obtained in connection with sensitization to the hapten diphenylcyclopropenone (DPC). The source is a middle-aged man with alopecia areata. Some clones in this sample may be carry-over from other donors' samples. V and J are TRBV4-2 and TRBJ2-1, with D maybe TRBD2 (6 bases). CDR3 amino acids: CASSRDGGSSYNEQFF. In DNA form, the CDR3 reads TGTGCCAGCAGCCGAGACGGGGGAAGCTCCTACAATGAGCAGTTCTTC.